The T cell receptor (beta chain) under discussion was sequenced for a study of blood T cell repertoires in COVID-19. Study details: Samples of COVID-19 (acute and convalescent) were obtained from the United States, Italy and Spain. Sources were T cells, B-cell-depleted T cells, or PBMCs; the material itself was cDNA or gDNA.

As processed by the authors: Amplification from reference gene primers served as the basis for estimated nucleated cell counts. The method was immunoSEQ multiplex PCR; TCRdb's version includes in-frame clones alone and lacks a portion of them. For V, J and clone size, that table is used; D and trimming come from the DNA. The sample includes 150,000 to 180,000 clones, 91% seen only once; the top ten take over 0.45%. The germline V gene encodes CDR1 SEHNR and CDR2 FQNEAQ (reference sequence). CDR3 length: 15 residues. Unmatched junction bases numbered 4, after V lost 2 bases and J lost 0 bases. The specimen sequenced was peripheral blood. This TCR was recovered from a middle-aged man with acute or convalescent COVID-19. This chain joins TRBV7-9 and TRBJ2-7, with 7 bases lining up with TRBD1. The CDR3 region has the DNA TGTGCCAGCAGCTTAAAAGGGGGCAGCTCCTACGAGCAGTACTTC. The encoded protein is CASSLKGGSSYEQYF.